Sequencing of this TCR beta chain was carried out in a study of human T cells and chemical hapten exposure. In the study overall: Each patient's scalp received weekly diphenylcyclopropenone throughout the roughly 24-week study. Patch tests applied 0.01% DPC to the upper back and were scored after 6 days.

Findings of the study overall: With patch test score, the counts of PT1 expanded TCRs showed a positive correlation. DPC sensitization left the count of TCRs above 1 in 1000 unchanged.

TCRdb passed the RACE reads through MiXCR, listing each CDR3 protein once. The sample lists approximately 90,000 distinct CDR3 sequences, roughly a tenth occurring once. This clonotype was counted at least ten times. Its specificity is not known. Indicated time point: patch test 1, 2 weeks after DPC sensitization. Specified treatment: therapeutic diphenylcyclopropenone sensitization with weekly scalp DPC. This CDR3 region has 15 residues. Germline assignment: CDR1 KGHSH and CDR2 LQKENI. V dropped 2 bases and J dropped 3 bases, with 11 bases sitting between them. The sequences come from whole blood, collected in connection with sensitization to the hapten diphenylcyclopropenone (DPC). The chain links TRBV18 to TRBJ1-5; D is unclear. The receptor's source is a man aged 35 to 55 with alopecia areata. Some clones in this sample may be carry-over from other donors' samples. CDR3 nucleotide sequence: TGTGCCAGCTCACCAGCGGACGGATACAATCAGCCCCAGCATTTT. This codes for CASSPADGYNQPQHF.